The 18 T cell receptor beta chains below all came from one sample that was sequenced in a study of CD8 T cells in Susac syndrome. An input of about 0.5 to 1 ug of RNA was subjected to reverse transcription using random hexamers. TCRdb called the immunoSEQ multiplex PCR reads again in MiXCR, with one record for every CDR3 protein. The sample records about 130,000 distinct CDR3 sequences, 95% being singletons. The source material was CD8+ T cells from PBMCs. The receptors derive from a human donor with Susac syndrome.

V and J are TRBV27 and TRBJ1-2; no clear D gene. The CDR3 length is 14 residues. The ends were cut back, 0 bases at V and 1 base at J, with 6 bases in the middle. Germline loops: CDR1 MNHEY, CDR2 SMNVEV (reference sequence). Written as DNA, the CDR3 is TGTGCCAGCAGTTTATCGGTCCTTAACTATGGCTACACCTTC. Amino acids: CASSLSVLNYGYTF.

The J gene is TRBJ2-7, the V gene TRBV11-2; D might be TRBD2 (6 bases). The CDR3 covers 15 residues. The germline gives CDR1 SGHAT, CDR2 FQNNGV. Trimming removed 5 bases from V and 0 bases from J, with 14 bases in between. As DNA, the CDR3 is TGTGCCAGCAGCGACCCCGGGACTCCCTCCTACGAGCAGTACTTC. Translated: CASSDPGTPSYEQYF.

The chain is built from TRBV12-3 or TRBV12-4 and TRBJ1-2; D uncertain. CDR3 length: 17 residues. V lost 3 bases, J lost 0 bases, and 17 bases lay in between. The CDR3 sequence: CASSFSPNNPSNYGYTF. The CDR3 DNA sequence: TGTGCCAGCAGTTTTAGCCCAAACAACCCCTCTAACTATGGCTACACCTTC.

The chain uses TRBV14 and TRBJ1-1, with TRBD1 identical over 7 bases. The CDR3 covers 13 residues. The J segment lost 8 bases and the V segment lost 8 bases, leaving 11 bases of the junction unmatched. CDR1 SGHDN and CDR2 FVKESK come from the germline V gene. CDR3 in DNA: TGTGCCAGCGTGACCGGGACAGAAGAGGAAGCTTTCTTT. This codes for CASVTGTEEEAFF.

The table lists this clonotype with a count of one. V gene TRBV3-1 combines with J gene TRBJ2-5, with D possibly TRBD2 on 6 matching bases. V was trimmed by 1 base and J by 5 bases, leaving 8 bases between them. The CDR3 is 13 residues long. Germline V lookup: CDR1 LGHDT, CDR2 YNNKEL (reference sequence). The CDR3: CASSQGSGETQYF. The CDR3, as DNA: TGTGCCAGCAGCCAAGGAAGCGGGGAGACCCAGTACTTC.

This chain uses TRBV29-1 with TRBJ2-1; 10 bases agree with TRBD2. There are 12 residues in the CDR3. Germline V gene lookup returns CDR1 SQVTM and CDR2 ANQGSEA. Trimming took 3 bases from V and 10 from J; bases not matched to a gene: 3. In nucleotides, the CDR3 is TGCAGCGTTGATCTACTAGCGGGAGAGCAGTTCTTC. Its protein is CSVDLLAGEQFF.

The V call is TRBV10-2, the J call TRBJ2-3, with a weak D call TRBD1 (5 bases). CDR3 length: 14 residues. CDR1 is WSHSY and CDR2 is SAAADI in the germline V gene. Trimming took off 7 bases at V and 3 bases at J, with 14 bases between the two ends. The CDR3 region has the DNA TGCGCCAGCACCGTGGTAGGGGTAACAGATACGCAGTATTTT. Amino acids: CASTVVGVTDTQYF.

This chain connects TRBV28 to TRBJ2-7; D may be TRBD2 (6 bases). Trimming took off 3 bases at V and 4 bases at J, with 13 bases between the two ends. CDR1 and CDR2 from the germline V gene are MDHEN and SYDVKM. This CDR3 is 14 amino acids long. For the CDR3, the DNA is TGTGCCAGCAGTTTGGGGACTGTTGGTTACGAGCAGTACTTC. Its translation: CASSLGTVGYEQYF.

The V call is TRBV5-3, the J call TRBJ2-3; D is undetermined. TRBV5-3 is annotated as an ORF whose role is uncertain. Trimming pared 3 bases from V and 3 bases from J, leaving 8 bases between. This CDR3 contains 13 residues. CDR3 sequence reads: CARSCHRTDTQYF. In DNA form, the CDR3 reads TGTGCCAGAAGCTGCCATCGAACAGATACGCAGTATTTT.

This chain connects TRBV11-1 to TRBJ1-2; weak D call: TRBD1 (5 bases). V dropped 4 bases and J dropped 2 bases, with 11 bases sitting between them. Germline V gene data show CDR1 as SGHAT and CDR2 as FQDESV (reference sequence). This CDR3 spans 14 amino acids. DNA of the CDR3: TGTGCCAGCAGCTCCGGGACTGAGAACTATGGCTACACCTTC. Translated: CASSSGTENYGYTF.

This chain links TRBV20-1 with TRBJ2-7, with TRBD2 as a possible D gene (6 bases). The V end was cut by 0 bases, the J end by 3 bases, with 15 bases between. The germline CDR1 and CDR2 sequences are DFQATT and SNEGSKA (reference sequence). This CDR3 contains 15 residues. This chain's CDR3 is CSARDLGTADYEQYF. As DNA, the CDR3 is TGCAGTGCTAGAGATCTAGGGACTGCAGACTACGAGCAGTACTTC.

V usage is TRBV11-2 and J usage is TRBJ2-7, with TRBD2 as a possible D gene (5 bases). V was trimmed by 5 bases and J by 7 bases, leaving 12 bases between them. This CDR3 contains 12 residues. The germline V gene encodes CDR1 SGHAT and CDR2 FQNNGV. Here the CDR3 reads CASSLTSGEQYF. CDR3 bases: TGTGCCAGCAGCCTCACCTCGGGGGAGCAGTACTTC.

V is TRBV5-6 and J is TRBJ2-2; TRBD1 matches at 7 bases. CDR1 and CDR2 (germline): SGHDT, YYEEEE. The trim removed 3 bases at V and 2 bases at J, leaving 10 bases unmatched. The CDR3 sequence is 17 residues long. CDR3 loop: CASSYPTGQTNTGELFF. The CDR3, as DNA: TGTGCCAGCAGCTATCCTACGGGACAGACAAACACCGGGGAGCTGTTTTTT.

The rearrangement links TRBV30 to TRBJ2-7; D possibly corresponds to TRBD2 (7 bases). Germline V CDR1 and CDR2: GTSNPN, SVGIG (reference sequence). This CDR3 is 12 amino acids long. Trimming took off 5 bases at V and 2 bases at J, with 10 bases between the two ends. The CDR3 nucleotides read TGTGCCTGGGGGGAGGGGGCCTACGAGCAGTACTTC. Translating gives CAWGEGAYEQYF.

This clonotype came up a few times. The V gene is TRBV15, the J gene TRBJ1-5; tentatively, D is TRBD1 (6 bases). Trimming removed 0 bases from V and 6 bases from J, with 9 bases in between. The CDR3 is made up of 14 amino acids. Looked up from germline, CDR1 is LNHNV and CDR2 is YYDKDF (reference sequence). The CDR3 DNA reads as TGTGCCACCAGCAGAGAAGGGGGAGGTCAGCCCCAGCATTTT. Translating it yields CATSREGGGQPQHF.

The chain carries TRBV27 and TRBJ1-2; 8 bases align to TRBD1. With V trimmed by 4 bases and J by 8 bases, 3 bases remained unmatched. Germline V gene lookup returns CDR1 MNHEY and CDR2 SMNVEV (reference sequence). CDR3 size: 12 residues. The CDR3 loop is CASSSDRAGYTF. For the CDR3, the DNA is TGTGCCAGCAGTTCGGACAGGGCCGGCTACACCTTC.

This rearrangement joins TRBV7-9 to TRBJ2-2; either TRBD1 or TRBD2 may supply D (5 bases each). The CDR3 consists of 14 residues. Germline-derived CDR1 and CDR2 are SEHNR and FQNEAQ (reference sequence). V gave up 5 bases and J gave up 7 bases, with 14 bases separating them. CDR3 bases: TGTGCCAGCAGCCCCGCAAGGGACCGCGGGGAGCTGTTTTTT. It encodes CASSPARDRGELFF.

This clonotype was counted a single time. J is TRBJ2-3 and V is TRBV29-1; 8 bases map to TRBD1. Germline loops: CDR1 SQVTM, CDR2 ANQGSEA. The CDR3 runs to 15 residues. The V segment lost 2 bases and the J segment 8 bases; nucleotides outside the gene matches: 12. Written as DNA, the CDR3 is TGCAGCGTTGAACCGACAGGGGCTGAGCTTGCTACGCAGTATTTT. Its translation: CSVEPTGAELATQYF.